A single TCR beta chain is shown here with its context. Repertoires were generated with immunoSEQ multiplex PCR, while TCRdb's copy carries only in-frame clones and drops some. The profile covers about 240,000 clones, with 88% appearing a single time and 0.9% to 1% taken by the ten largest. The data were taken from a study of blood T cell repertoires in COVID-19. The trim removed 2 bases at V and 4 bases at J, leaving 7 bases unmatched. This CDR3 is built from 15 residues. Germline lookup yields CDR1 SGHAT and CDR2 FQNNGV. Sequenced sample: peripheral blood. The rearrangement joins TRBV11-2 to TRBJ2-5, with 7 bases aligning to TRBD2. This receptor was identified in a woman between 35 and 50 years old who had recovered from COVID-19. CDR3 in DNA: TGTGCCAGCAGCTTATGGGGAGGGTCGGGAGAGACCCAGTACTTC. Translated: CASSLWGGSGETQYF.